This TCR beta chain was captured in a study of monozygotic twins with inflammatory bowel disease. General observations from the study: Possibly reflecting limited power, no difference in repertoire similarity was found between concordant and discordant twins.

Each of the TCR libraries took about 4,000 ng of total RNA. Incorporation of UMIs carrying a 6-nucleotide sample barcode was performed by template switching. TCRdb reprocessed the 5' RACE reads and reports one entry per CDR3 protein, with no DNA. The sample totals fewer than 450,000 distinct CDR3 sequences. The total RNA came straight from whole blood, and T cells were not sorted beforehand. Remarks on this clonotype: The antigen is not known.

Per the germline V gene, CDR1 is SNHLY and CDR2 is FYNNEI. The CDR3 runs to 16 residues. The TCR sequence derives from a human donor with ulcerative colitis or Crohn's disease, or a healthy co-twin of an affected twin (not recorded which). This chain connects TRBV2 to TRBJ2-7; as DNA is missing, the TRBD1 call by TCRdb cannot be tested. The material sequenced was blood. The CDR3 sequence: CASSDRGSDSTYEQYF.